This TCR beta chain was sequenced during a study of T-cell reconstitution after alpha-beta-depleted transplantation in children. This clonotype has just a few counts. Unique molecular identifiers were used in preparing the TCRbeta library. TCRdb re-analysed the PCR reads in MiXCR, keeping a single row per CDR3 protein. The sample consists of just under 550,000 distinct CDR3 sequences, approximately 20% of them appearing once. The junction had 6 bases not matched to a gene; V was cut back by 5 bases and J by 4 bases. The CDR3 totals 14 residues. The source was PBMCs from the stem cell graft donor, collected from the stem cell graft. This receptor was taken from a human donor who donated a stem cell graft to a child with acute lymphoblastic leukemia. The chain has TRBV12-3 or TRBV12-4 and TRBJ2-3, with TRBD1 identical over 7 bases. The CDR3 spells CASSLTGRSDTQYF. CDR3 DNA sequence: TGTGCCAGCAGTCTGACAGGGAGATCAGATACGCAGTATTTT.